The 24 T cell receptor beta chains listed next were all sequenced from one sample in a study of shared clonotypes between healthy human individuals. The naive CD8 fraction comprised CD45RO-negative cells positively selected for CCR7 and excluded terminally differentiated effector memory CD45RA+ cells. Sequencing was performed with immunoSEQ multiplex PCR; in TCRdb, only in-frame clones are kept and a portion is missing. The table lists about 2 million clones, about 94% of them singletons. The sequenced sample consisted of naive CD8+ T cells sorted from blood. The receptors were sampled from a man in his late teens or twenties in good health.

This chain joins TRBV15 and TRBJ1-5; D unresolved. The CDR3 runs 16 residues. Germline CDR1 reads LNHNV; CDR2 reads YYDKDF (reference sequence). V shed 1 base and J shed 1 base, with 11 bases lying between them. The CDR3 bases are TGTGCCACCAGCAGAGGTGGGGAGGGAAGCAATCAGCCCCAGCATTTT. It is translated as CATSRGGEGSNQPQHF.

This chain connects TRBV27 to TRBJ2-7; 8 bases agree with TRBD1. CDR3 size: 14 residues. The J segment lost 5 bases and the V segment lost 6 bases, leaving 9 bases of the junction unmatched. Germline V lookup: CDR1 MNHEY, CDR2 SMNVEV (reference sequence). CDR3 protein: CASRPDREMNEQYF. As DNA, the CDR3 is TGTGCCAGCAGACCGGACAGGGAGATGAACGAGCAGTACTTC.

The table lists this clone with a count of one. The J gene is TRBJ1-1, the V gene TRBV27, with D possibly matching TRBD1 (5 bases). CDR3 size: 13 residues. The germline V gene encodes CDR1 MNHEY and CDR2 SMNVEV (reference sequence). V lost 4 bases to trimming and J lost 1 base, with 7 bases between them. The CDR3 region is CASSSDKNTEAFF. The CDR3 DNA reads TGTGCCAGCAGTTCGGACAAGAACACTGAAGCTTTCTTT.

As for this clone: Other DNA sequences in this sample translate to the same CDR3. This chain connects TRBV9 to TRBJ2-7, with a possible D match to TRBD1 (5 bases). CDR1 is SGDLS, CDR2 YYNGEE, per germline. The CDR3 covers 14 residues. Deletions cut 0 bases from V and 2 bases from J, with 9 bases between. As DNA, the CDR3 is TGTGCCAGCAGCGTAGGTGACAGACCCTACGAGCAGTACTTC. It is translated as CASSVGDRPYEQYF.

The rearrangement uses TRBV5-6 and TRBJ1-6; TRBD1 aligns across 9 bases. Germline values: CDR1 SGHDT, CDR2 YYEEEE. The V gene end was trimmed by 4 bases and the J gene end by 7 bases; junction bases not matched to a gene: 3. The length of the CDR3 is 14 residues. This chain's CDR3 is CASSTGTGNSPLHF. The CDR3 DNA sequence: TGTGCCAGCAGCACAGGGACAGGGAATTCACCCCTCCACTTT.

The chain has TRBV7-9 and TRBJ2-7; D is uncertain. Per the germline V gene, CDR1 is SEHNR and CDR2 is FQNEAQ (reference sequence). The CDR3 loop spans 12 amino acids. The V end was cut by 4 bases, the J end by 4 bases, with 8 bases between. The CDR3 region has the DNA TGTGCCAGCAGCTCCGTTCTATACGAGCAGTACTTC. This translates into CASSSVLYEQYF.

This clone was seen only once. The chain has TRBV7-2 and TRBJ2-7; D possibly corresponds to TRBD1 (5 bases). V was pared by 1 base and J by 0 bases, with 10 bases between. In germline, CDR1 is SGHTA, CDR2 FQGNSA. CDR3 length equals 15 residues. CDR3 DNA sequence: TGTGCCAGCAGCTTAGTAAGGGGTAGCTCCTACGAGCAGTACTTC. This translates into CASSLVRGSSYEQYF.

CDR3 loop: CASSLINEQFF. In nucleotides, the CDR3 is TGTGCCAGCAGCCTCATCAATGAGCAGTTCTTC. The chain couples TRBV11-2 to TRBJ2-1; D not resolved. The CDR3 is made up of 11 amino acids. The V gene's germline CDR1 is SGHAT and CDR2 FQNNGV. With 5 bases removed from V and 6 bases from J, the gap between germline ends came to 5 bases.

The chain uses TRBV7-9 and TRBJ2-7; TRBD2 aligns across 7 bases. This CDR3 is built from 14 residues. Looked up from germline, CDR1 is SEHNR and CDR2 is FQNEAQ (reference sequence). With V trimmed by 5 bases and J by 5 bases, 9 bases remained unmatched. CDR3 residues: CASSGERGSDEQYF. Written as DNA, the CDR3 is TGTGCCAGCAGCGGAGAGCGGGGTAGCGACGAGCAGTACTTC.

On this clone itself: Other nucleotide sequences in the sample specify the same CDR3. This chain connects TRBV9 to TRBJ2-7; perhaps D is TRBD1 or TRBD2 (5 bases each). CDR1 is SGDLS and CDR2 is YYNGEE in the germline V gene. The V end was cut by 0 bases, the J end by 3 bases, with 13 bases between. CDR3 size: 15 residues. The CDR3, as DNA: TGTGCCAGCAGCGTAGCCTCGGGACGGCTCTACGAGCAGTACTTC. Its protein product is CASSVASGRLYEQYF.

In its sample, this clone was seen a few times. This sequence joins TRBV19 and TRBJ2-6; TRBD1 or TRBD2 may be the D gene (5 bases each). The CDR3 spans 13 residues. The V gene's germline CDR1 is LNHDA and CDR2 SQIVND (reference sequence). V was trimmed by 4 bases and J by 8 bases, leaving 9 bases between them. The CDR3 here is CASSTGQSNVLTF. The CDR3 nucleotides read TGTGCCAGTAGTACGGGGCAATCCAACGTCCTGACTTTC.

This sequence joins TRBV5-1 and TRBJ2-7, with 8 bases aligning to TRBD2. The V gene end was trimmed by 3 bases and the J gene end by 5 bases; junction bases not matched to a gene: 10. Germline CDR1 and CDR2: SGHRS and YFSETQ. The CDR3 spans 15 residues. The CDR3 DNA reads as TGCGCCAGCAGCTGGCTTGTAGCGGGACCCGACGAGCAGTACTTC. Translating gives CASSWLVAGPDEQYF.

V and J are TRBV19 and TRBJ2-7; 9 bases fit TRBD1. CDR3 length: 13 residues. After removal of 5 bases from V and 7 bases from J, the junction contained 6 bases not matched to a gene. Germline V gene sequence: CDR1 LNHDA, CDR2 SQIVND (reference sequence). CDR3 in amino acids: CASSLGQGWEQYF. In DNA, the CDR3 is TGTGCCAGTAGTCTGGGACAGGGTTGGGAGCAGTACTTC.

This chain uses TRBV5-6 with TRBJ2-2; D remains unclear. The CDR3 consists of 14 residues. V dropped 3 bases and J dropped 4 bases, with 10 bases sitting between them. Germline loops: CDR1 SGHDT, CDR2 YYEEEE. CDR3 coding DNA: TGTGCCAGCAGCTATGGGGTCATCACCGGGGAGCTGTTTTTT. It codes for CASSYGVITGELFF.

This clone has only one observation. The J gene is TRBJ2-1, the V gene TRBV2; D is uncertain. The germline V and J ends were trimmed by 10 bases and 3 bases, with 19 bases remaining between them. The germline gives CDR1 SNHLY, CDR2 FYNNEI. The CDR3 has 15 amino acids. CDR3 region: CAIESSISDYNEQFF. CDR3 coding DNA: TGTGCCATCGAGTCGTCAATAAGTGACTACAATGAGCAGTTCTTC.

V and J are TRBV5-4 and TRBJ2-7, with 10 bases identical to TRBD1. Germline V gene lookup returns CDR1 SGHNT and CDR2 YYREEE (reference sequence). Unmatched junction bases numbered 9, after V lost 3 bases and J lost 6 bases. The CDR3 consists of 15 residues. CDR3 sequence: CASSSGLGQGFEQYF. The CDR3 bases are TGTGCCAGCAGCTCTGGATTGGGACAGGGGTTCGAGCAGTACTTC. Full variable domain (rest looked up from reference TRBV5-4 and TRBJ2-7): ETGVTQSPTHLIKTRGQQVTLRCSSQSGHNTVSWYQQALGQGPQFIFQYYREEENGRGNFPPRFSGLQFPNYSSELNVNALELDDSALYLCASSSGLGQGFEQYFGPGTRLTVT.

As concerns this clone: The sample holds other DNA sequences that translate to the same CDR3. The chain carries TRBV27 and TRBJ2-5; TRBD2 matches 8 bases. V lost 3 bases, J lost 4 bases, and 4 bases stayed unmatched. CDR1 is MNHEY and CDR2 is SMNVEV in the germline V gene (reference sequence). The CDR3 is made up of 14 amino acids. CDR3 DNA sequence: TGTGCCAGCAGTTTGACCGGGGGGGGAGAGACCCAGTACTTC. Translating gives CASSLTGGGETQYF.

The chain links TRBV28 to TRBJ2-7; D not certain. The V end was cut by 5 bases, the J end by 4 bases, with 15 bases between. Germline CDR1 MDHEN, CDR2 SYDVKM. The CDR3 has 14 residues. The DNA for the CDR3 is TGTGCCAGCAGTCCTTTTTCCCAAATTTACGAGCAGTACTTC. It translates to CASSPFSQIYEQYF.

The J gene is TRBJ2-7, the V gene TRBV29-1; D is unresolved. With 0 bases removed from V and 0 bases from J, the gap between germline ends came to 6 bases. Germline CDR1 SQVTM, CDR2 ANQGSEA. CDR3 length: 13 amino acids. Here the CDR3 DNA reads TGCAGCGTTGAAGACAGGCACTCCTACGAGCAGTACTTC. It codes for CSVEDRHSYEQYF.

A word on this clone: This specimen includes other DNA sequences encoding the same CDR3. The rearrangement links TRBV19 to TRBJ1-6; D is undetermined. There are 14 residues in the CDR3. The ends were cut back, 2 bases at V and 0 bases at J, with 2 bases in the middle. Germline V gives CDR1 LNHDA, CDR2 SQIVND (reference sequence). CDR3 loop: CASSIRSYNSPLHF. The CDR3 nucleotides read TGTGCCAGTAGTATACGCTCCTATAATTCACCCCTCCACTTT.

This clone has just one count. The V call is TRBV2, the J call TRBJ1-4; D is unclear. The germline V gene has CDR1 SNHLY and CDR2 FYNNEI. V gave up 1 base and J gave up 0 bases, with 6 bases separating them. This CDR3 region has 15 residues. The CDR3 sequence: CASSEEAATNEKLFF. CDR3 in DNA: TGTGCCAGCAGTGAAGAGGCTGCAACTAATGAAAAACTGTTTTTT.

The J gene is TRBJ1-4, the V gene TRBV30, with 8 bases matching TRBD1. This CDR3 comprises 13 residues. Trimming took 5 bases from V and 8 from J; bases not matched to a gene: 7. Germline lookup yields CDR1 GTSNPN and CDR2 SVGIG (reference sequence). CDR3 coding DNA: TGTGCCTGGGGACAGGGTCTCAGGGAAAAACTGTTTTTT. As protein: CAWGQGLREKLFF.

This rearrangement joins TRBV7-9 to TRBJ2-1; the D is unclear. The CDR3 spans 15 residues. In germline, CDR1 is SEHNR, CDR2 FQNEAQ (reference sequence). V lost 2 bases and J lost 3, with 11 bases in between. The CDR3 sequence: CASSLKVSYYNEQFF. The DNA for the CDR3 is TGTGCCAGCAGCTTAAAGGTTTCCTACTACAATGAGCAGTTCTTC.

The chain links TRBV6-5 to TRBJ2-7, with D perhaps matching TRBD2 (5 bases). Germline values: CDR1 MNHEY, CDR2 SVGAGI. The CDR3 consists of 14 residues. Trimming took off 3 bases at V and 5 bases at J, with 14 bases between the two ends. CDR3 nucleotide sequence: TGTGCCAGCAGTTATCGGGAATGGGTCCACGAGCAGTACTTC. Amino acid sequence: CASSYREWVHEQYF.